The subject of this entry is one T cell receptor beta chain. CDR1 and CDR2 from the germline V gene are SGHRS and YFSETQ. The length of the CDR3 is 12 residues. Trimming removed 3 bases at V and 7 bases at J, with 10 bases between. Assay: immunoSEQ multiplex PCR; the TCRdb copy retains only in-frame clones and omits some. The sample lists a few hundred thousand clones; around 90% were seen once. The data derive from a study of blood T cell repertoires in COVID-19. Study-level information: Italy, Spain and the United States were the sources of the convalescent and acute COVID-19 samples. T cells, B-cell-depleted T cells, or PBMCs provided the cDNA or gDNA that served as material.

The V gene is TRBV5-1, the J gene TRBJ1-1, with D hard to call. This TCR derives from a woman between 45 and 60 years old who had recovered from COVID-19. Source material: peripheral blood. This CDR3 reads CASSWSGDEAFF. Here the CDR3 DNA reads TGCGCCAGCAGCTGGTCCGGGGATGAAGCTTTCTTT.